The present entry profiles one T cell receptor beta chain with its context. Its target is unknown. These data are taken from a study of T cell responses to AZD1222 COVID-19 vaccine. Study-wide results and limits: White British donors predominated, females outnumbered males, and clonal diversity was possibly underestimated.

Trimming removed 7 bases from V and 2 bases from J, with 17 bases in between. The CDR3 runs to 15 residues. Germline CDR1 MDHEN, CDR2 SYDVKM. Produced via immunoSEQ multiplex PCR; TCRdb's table is partial and in-frame only. The sample lists some 25,000 clones, about nine tenths occurring once. This chain links TRBV28 with TRBJ2-5; a weak D match, TRBD2 (5 bases). Sample: peripheral blood, taken 28 days after the second AZD1222 dose. The sequence was obtained from an adult who received the AZD1222 COVID-19 vaccine. The chain's CDR3 is CASNQFLGIQETQYF. The DNA of the CDR3 is TGTGCCAGCAACCAGTTTCTCGGGATTCAAGAGACCCAGTACTTC.